The rows below give T cell receptor beta chains drawn from one sample of a study of blood T cells in healthy people across ages. Each CDR3 protein is one row after TCRdb ran MiXCR on the 5' RACE reads. The repertoire holds about 1.4 million distinct CDR3 sequences, with approximately 59% as singletons. Sequencing was done on a sample of blood. These TCRs come from a young man in good health. CDR3s include the opening cysteine and the closing phenylalanine or tryptophan. Each record gives: clone size, V gene, D gene, J gene, CDR3 DNA, CDR3 protein. The D gene is left open where the match is weak. Rows give clone size only sometimes, using once, few, many, or a class for an expanded clone.

>-|TRBV24-1|TRBD1|TRBJ2-5
TGTGCCACCGAAGGGCGACAGGGGGAGACCCAGTACTTC
CATEGRQGETQYF
>few|TRBV27|-|TRBJ1-1
TGTGCCAGCAGCACGACAGGCGGATACACTGAAGCTTTCTTT
CASSTTGGYTEAFF
>-|TRBV20-1|TRBD1|TRBJ1-5
TGCAGTGCTAGAGATCAGGGGACAGGGCTGAGCCAGCCCCAGCATTTT
CSARDQGTGLSQPQHF
>-|TRBV11-2|-|TRBJ2-6
TGTGCCAGCAGCTTAGGGCTGCTACTGTCCAACGTCCTGACTTTC
CASSLGLLLSNVLTF
>-|TRBV20-1|TRBD2|TRBJ2-1
TGCAGTGCCGCGGTACTAGCGGGACACGAGCAGTTCTTC
CSAAVLAGHEQFF
>few|TRBV20-1|-|TRBJ1-6
TGCAGTGCTAGAGAGGGGGTGGCAGTAAGAAATTCACCCCTCCACTTT
CSAREGVAVRNSPLHF
>-|TRBV12-3/TRBV12-4|TRBD1|TRBJ1-1
TGTGCCAGCAGTCGGGACAGCCTTACGTATGGTGAAGCTTTCTTT
CASSRDSLTYGEAFF
>few|TRBV7-9|-|TRBJ1-2
TGTGCCAGCAGCACAGACAGGCATGGCTACACCTTC
CASSTDRHGYTF
>once|TRBV20-1|TRBD2|TRBJ2-1
TGCAGTGCTGGCCGACTAGCGGGAAGTGGAAGGTCCTACAATGAGCAGTTCTTC
CSAGRLAGSGRSYNEQFF
>-|TRBV27|-|TRBJ2-3
TGTGCCAGCAGTTTGGTTCAGGCGGAGAGCACAGATACGCAGTATTTT
CASSLVQAESTDTQYF
>-|TRBV20-1|-|TRBJ2-7
TGCAGTGCTAGAGATTCGACAGCAGTAGGTTATGACGAGCAGTACTTC
CSARDSTAVGYDEQYF
>-|TRBV27|-|TRBJ2-5
TGTGCCAGCAGTTCCCTTGCGGGGCGGCTAGAGACCCAGTACTTC
CASSSLAGRLETQYF
>-|TRBV12-3/TRBV12-4|-|TRBJ2-5
TGTGCCAGCAGCACGGACAGCCCTCAGCAGTACTTC
CASSTDSPQQYF
>-|TRBV7-9|-|TRBJ1-1
TGTGCCAGCAGCCTCACGGGAACTTTGAACACTGAAGCTTTCTTT
CASSLTGTLNTEAFF
>-|TRBV29-1|TRBD2|TRBJ2-3
TGCAGCGTTGAAGGGGGACTAGCGGGAGGGACAGATACGCAGTATTTT
CSVEGGLAGGTDTQYF
>few|TRBV29-1|-|TRBJ2-5
TGCAGCGCACAGGGAGAGACCCAGTACTTC
CSAQGETQYF
>-|TRBV7-2|-|TRBJ1-5
TGTGCCAGCAGCTTAGTACCGTATAGCAATCAGCCCCAGCATTTT
CASSLVPYSNQPQHF
>-|TRBV12-3/TRBV12-4|TRBD1|TRBJ1-1
TGTGCCAGCAGAAGACAGGGGGTAAGATCTGAAGCTTTCTTT
CASRRQGVRSEAFF
>-|TRBV12-3/TRBV12-4|TRBD1|TRBJ1-1
TGTGCCAGCAGTTTAGCTGCGGGACAGGGGCGGACTGAAGCTTTCTTT
CASSLAAGQGRTEAFF
>-|TRBV12-3/TRBV12-4|TRBD2|TRBJ2-1
TGTGCCAGCAGTTTTTTCTCCGGGAGGGAGAGGAATGAGCAGTTCTTC
CASSFFSGRERNEQFF
>-|TRBV18|-|TRBJ2-5
TGTGCCAGCGCACCATCAGAAGAGACCCAGTACTTC
CASAPSEETQYF
>-|TRBV7-6|TRBD2|TRBJ2-1
TGTGCCAGCAGCTTATTCGGGCTAGCGGGAGGTCCTCTGATTTTAGAGCAGTTCTTC
CASSLFGLAGGPLILEQFF
>-|TRBV4-2|-|TRBJ1-6
TGTGCCAGCAGCCAAGGTGGGGTCGGCTCACCCCTCCACTTT
CASSQGGVGSPLHF
>-|TRBV20-1|-|TRBJ2-7
TGCAGTGCTAGAGATTGGTCTCTGAGTCCCTACGAGCAGTACTTC
CSARDWSLSPYEQYF